Below are 8 T cell receptor beta chains sequenced from a single sample in a study of blood T cell repertoires in COVID-19. This table comes from immunoSEQ multiplex PCR, and its TCRdb copy is limited to in-frame clones, with some not included. Of around 200,000 clones in the sample, about 88% are singletons; the top ten hold around 1.7%. Sequencing was carried out using peripheral blood. These receptors originate from a man between 18 and 35 years old with active or convalescent COVID-19.

The J gene is TRBJ1-2, the V gene TRBV5-6; tentative D call: TRBD1 (5 bases). Germline CDR1 is SGHDT and CDR2 is YYEEEE. This CDR3 comprises 13 residues. The V end was cut by 0 bases, the J end by 8 bases, with 11 bases between. The CDR3 reads CASSLARVVGYTF. The CDR3 DNA reads TGTGCCAGCAGCTTGGCCAGGGTGGTCGGCTACACCTTC.

The V gene is TRBV5-4, the J gene TRBJ2-7; TRBD2 agrees at 13 bases. This CDR3 spans 15 amino acids. The junction had 3 bases not matched to a gene; V was cut back by 2 bases and J by 4 bases. Per the germline V gene, CDR1 is SGHNT and CDR2 is YYREEE (reference sequence). CDR3 protein: CASSLRTSGSYEQYF. CDR3 coding DNA: TGTGCCAGCAGCTTAAGGACTAGCGGGAGTTACGAGCAGTACTTC.

The CDR3 region has the DNA TGTGCCAGCAGTTTATCGCGCGGGGGCCCGAACTATGGCTACACCTTC. This translates into CASSLSRGGPNYGYTF. The V and J genes are TRBV27 and TRBJ1-2; a weak D match, TRBD1 (6 bases). With 0 bases removed from V and 2 bases from J, the gap between germline ends came to 13 bases. In germline, CDR1 is MNHEY, CDR2 SMNVEV (reference sequence). The CDR3 is 16 amino acids.

The chain combines TRBV7-9 with TRBJ1-1; 7 positions match TRBD1. Germline CDR1 reads SEHNR; CDR2 reads FQNEAQ (reference sequence). CDR3 length equals 14 residues. V lost 2 bases and J lost 11; bases outside the gene matches: 11. Here the CDR3 DNA reads TGTGCCAGCAGCTTAACTACAGGGGTGGACTCTGCTTTCTTT. Translation: CASSLTTGVDSAFF.

This clone has more than one count but fewer than ten. This rearrangement joins TRBV6-5 to TRBJ1-4; the match to TRBD1 covers 8 bases. The CDR3 runs to 14 residues. Per the germline V gene, CDR1 is MNHEY and CDR2 is SVGAGI. The ends lost 6 bases at V and 7 bases at J; junction bases unmatched: 7. As DNA, the CDR3 is TGTGCCAGCAGCACTGGACAGGGTCTTGAAAAACTGTTTTTT. Amino acids: CASSTGQGLEKLFF.

The CDR3 bases are TGTGCCAGCAGTTACGACCTGGGACAGAGCTATGGCTACACCTTC. The encoded protein is CASSYDLGQSYGYTF. The chain carries TRBV6-5 and TRBJ1-2; TRBD1 matches 7 bases. Looked up from germline, CDR1 is MNHEY and CDR2 is SVGAGI. This CDR3 is 15 amino acids long. V shed 2 bases, J shed 4 bases, and the junction held 7 bases outside the gene matches.

The rearrangement links TRBV5-5 to TRBJ1-2; TRBD1 matches 7 bases. Germline V gives CDR1 SGHKS, CDR2 YYEKEE (reference sequence). This CDR3 has 13 amino acids. The V and J ends lost 3 bases and 4 bases, in that order; junction bases with no gene match: 3. The CDR3 reads CASSSGQPYGYTF. CDR3 DNA: TGTGCCAGCAGCTCGGGACAGCCCTATGGCTACACCTTC.

This clone was picked up a small number of times. The V gene is TRBV5-1, the J gene TRBJ1-1; the match to TRBD1 covers 7 bases. With V trimmed by 4 bases and J by 4 bases, 10 bases remained unmatched. The length of the CDR3 is 15 residues. Germline CDR1 and CDR2: SGHRS and YFSETQ. CDR3 DNA: TGCGCCAGCAGCCTCGGGACAGCCCGGGGCACTGAAGCTTTCTTT. This gives the protein CASSLGTARGTEAFF.